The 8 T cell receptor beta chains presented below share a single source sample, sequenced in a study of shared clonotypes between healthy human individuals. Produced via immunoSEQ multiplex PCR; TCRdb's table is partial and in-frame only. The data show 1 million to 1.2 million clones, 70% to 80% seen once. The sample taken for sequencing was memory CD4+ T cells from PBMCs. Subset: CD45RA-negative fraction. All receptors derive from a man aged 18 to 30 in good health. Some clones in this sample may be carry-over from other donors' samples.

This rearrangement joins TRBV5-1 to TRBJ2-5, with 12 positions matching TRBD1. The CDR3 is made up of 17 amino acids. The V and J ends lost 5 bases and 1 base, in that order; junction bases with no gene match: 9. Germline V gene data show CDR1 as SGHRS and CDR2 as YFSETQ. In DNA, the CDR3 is TGCGCCAGCAGGCCGGGACAGGGGGCTGGTGGCCAAGAGACCCAGTACTTC. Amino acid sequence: CASRPGQGAGGQETQYF.

The CDR3 nucleotides are TGTGCCAGCAGTGAGAGGCTAGCGGGATATGATGAGCAGTTCTTC. Its protein is CASSERLAGYDEQFF. The chain couples TRBV2 to TRBJ2-1, with TRBD2 matching 9 bases. The junction had 8 bases not matched to a gene; V was cut back by 3 bases and J by 8 bases. CDR1 SNHLY and CDR2 FYNNEI come from the germline V gene. The length of the CDR3 is 15 residues.

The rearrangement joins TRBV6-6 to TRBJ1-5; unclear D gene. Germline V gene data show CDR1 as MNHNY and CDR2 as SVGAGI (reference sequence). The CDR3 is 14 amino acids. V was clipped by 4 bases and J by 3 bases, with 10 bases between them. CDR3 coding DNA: TGTGCCAGCAGTTCCGGTCAGCACAATCAGCCCCAGCATTTT. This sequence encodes CASSSGQHNQPQHF.

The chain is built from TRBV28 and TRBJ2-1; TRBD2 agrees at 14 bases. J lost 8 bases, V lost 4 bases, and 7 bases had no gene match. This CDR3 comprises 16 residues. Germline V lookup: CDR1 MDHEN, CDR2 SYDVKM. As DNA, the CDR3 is TGTGCCAGCAGTTCACCCGGGACTAGCGGGAGTGATGAGCAGTTCTTC. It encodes CASSSPGTSGSDEQFF.

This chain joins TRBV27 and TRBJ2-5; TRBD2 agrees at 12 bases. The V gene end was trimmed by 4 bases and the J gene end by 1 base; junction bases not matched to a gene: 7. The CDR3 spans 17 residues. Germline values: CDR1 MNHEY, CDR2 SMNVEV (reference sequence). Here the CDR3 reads CASSSLLAGGPQETQYF. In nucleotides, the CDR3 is TGTGCCAGCAGTTCCCTTCTAGCGGGAGGGCCCCAAGAGACCCAGTACTTC.

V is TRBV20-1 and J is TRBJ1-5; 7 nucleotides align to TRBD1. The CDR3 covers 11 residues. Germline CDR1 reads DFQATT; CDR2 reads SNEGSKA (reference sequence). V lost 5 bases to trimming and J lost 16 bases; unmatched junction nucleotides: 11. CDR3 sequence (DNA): TGCAGTGCTCTGAGGGGCGGGACAGTACATTTT. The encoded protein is CSALRGGTVHF.

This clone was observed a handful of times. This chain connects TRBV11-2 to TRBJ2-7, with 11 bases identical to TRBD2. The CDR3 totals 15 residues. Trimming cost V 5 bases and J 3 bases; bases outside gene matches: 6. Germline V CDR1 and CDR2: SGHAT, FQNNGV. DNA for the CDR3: TGTGCCAGCAGCCCAACTAGCGGGAGCCTCTACGAGCAGTACTTC. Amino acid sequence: CASSPTSGSLYEQYF.

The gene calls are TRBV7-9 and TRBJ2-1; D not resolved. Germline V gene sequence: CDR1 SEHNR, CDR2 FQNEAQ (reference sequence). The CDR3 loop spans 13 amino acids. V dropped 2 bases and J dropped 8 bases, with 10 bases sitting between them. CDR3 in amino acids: CASSLWGTDEQFF. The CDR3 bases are TGTGCCAGCAGCTTATGGGGTACCGATGAGCAGTTCTTC.